A selection of T cell receptor beta chains follows, all from one sample in a study of blood T cell repertoires in COVID-19. Produced via immunoSEQ multiplex PCR; TCRdb's table is partial and in-frame only. Of some 510,000 clones listed, approximately 87% are singletons. Input material: PBMCs or T cells enriched from blood (not recorded which). The source is a woman aged 35 to 49 who had recovered from COVID-19. Both conserved end residues are part of each CDR3. The D gene is left open where the match is weak. Only some rows state a clone size, as once, few, many or a class for expanded clones.

d_call	cdr3_length	clone_size	v_call	j_call	cdr3_nt	cdr3_aa
.	11	.	TRBV10-3	TRBJ2-2	TGTGCCATCAGGTTAACCGGGGAGCTGTTTTTT	CAIRLTGELFF
TRBD1	16	.	TRBV7-2	TRBJ2-7	TGTGCCAGCAGGCCCTCCGGGACAGGGGAGGTCTACGAGCAGTACTTC	CASRPSGTGEVYEQYF
TRBD1	14	.	TRBV5-1	TRBJ2-5	TGCGCCAGCAGCCACACAGGGGGGCAAGAGACCCAGTACTTC	CASSHTGGQETQYF
.	16	.	TRBV5-1	TRBJ1-6	TGCGCCAGCAGCTTGGACAGGCGTCAGAATAATTCACCCCTCCACTTT	CASSLDRRQNNSPLHF
.	14	.	TRBV6-6	TRBJ1-3	TGTGCCAGCAGTCTGACAGGCCTCGGAAACACCATATATTTT	CASSLTGLGNTIYF
TRBD1	18	.	TRBV27	TRBJ1-1	TGTGCCAGCAGTCCGACGTCGGGCAGGGGGAACTACAACACTGAAGCTTTCTTT	CASSPTSGRGNYNTEAFF
.	14	.	TRBV5-1	TRBJ1-5	TGCGCCAGCAGCGCACAACAGGGTGGGCAGCCCCAGCATTTT	CASSAQQGGQPQHF
.	12	few	TRBV7-9	TRBJ1-4	TGTGCCAGCAGCGTCAGTATTGAAAAACTGTTTTTT	CASSVSIEKLFF
.	15	.	TRBV30	TRBJ2-2	TGTGCCTGGAGTGTAGGCGGGATCAACACCGGGGAGCTGTTTTTT	CAWSVGGINTGELFF
.	13	.	TRBV19	TRBJ2-7	TGTGCCAGTAGTATTGAGTCCGGCTACGAGCAGTACTTC	CASSIESGYEQYF